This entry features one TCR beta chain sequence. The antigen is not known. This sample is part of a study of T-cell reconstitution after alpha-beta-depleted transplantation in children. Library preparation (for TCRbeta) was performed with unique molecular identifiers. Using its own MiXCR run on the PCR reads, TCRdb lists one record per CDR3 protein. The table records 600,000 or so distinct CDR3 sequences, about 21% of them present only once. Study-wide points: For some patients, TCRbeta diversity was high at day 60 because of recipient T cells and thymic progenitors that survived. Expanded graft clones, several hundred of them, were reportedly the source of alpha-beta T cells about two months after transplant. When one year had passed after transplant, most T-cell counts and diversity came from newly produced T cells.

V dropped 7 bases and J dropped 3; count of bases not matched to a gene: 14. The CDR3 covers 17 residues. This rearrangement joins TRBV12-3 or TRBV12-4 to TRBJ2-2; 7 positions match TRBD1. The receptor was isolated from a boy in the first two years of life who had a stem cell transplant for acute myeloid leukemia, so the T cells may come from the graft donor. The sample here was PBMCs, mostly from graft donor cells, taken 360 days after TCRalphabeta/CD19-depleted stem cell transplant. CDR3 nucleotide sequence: TGTGCCAGCACCCCCAGGCCAGGGGACAGATACACCGGGGAGCTGTTTTTT. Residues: CASTPRPGDRYTGELFF.